This entry is about one T cell receptor (beta chain). The specificity of this receptor is unknown. No much larger clone is present one base from it, and per-base qualities are unavailable. The method behind the library was PCR. Instrument used: Illumina HiSeq 2500. To reduce PCR and sequencing biases, unique molecular identifiers were built into the TCR beta cDNA libraries. Around 500,000 cDNA molecules were obtained for every 1 to 10 million input T cells, so each molecule roughly corresponded to one T cell. The same protocol used for the earlier healthy control dataset was applied to prepare and sequence the patient libraries. Samples belonging to the same batch were prepared together, multiplexed and sequenced on a shared HiSeq lane. For the original study's pipeline: Raw barcoded reads were processed with MIGEC, and single-read molecular identifier groups were discarded before consensus assembly and CDR3 extraction. VDJtools was used for post-analysis of the clonotype tables, and diversity was normalized by down-sampling every dataset to the size of the smallest sample. In repertoire overlap clustering, CDR3 amino acid sequences, but not nucleotide sequences, were matched to correct batch-related cross-sample contamination. TCRdb cleaned the public reads at Q25 with fastp, built clones with MiXCR and kept in-frame beta chains. CDR3 protein sequences are deduplicated, and each keeps its most common genes and DNA. TCRdb, rather than the study authors, made the V and J calls. Here the sample has about 820,000 distinct CDR3 sequences; roughly 50% occur a single time. The ten largest clones capture around 4.5% of the sample.

This sample was included in a study of post-analysis software for immune sequencing data (dated by TCRdb to 2014 to 2015). The study in broad terms: Disease courses on record covered relapsing-remitting, secondary progressive and progressive-relapsing multiple sclerosis, though some patients had no subtype annotation. The multiple sclerosis patient repertoires were compared with under 13 previously published healthy control repertoires from donors aged roughly 6 to 27 years. A subset of samples was prepared in parallel using single-end sample barcoding, then pooled and co-amplified after Illumina adapter ligation. What the authors observed across the whole study: The control group was slightly older than the multiple sclerosis patient group. Significantly lower normalized Chao1 diversity was found in multiple sclerosis patients than in controls, suggesting substantial peripheral T-cell clonal expansion. Direct clustering with F measure revealed strong co-clustering of samples prepared in the same batch, which led to a batch-effect correction.

To demonstrate the VDJtools post-analysis software, TCR beta repertoires were profiled from the peripheral blood of 13 young patients with multiple sclerosis. The patients with multiple sclerosis were children and adolescents between 6 and 15 years of age. The clonotype originates from a girl aged 5-17 years with multiple sclerosis. The material sequenced was blood.

The CDR3 loop reads CASSPPGGAQYF. The sequenced DNA is TGTGCCAGCAGCCCTCCGGGGGGGGCCCAGTACTTC. This chain joins TRBV7-7 to TRBJ2-5; 8 bases in between match TRBD2. CDR1 and CDR2 were assigned from the germline V gene (reference sequence) as SSHAT and FNYEAQ. Trimming accounts for 5 bases at V and 9 bases at J, while the number of junction bases matched to no gene is 5. The CDR3 contains 12 residues, cysteine and phenylalanine counted. The retained sequence is limited to the CDR3, 36 bases, with the frame set at the first base.